Following are 14 T cell receptor beta chains from one sample sequenced in a study of T-cell memory formation after mild COVID-19. TCRdb reprocessed the 5' RACE reads via MiXCR and lists one record per CDR3 protein. In the table there are hundreds of thousands of distinct CDR3 sequences, approximately 29% of which are singletons. Sequenced: PBMCs or a T cell subset sorted from them (not recorded which). The receptors were gathered from an adult woman who had mild COVID-19 (a few samples of this study predate the infection). Cell type and time point are not known.

The chain couples TRBV7-9 to TRBJ2-6; 10 bases match TRBD2. The CDR3 has 20 residues. Trimming at V came to 5 bases and at J to 0 bases, leaving 13 bases not matched to a gene. The V gene's germline CDR1 is SEHNR and CDR2 FQNEAQ (reference sequence). CDR3 DNA sequence: TGTGCCAGCAGCCGAGGACTAGCGGACCTGAGAGACTCTGGGGCCAACGTCCTGACTTTC. This sequence encodes CASSRGLADLRDSGANVLTF.

This sequence joins TRBV5-1 and TRBJ2-7, with 7 bases lining up with TRBD1. The junction had 7 bases not matched to a gene; V was cut back by 4 bases and J by 0 bases. Germline V CDR1 and CDR2: SGHRS, YFSETQ. This CDR3 is 15 amino acids long. CDR3 nucleotide sequence: TGCGCCAGCAGCAAAGGGACAGTTCACTCCTACGAGCAGTACTTC. Translated: CASSKGTVHSYEQYF.

This clonotype has a handful of counts. The V and J genes are TRBV14 and TRBJ2-3; D is unclear. This CDR3 is built from 16 residues. The germline V gene has CDR1 SGHDN and CDR2 FVKESK. V shed 0 bases and J shed 2 bases, with 12 bases lying between them. DNA for the CDR3: TGTGCCAGCAGCCAAGATCAAGGTGGCTTCACAGATACGCAGTATTTT. Its protein is CASSQDQGGFTDTQYF.

V usage is TRBV5-1 and J usage is TRBJ2-7; the match to TRBD1 covers 9 bases. V lost 4 bases to trimming and J lost 3 bases; unmatched junction nucleotides: 11. This CDR3 is built from 16 residues. Germline V gene sequence: CDR1 SGHRS, CDR2 YFSETQ. The CDR3 nucleotides are TGCGCCAGCAGCACGGGCCCGGGACAGGGCGTCTACGAGCAGTACTTC. This translates into CASSTGPGQGVYEQYF.

The chain combines TRBV24-1 with TRBJ1-5, with D possibly TRBD1 on 6 matching bases. The V gene lost 3 bases and the J gene lost 7 bases, with 15 bases spanning the gap. Germline V lookup: CDR1 KGHDR, CDR2 SFDVKD. CDR3 length equals 15 residues. The CDR3 loop is CATSDADSGPQPQHF. DNA of the CDR3: TGTGCCACCAGTGATGCGGACAGCGGTCCCCAGCCCCAGCATTTT.

This chain connects TRBV27 to TRBJ2-1; 9 bases map to TRBD2. Germline lookup yields CDR1 MNHEY and CDR2 SMNVEV (reference sequence). The CDR3 totals 16 residues. The trim removed 6 bases at V and 2 bases at J, leaving 8 bases unmatched. The CDR3 protein is CASSKSGGSAYNEQFF. The CDR3 DNA reads as TGTGCCAGCAGCAAAAGCGGGGGGAGCGCCTACAATGAGCAGTTCTTC.

V and J are TRBV4-2 and TRBJ1-2; 11 positions match TRBD1. The junction had 4 bases not matched to a gene; V was cut back by 0 bases and J by 4 bases. Germline V gene sequence: CDR1 LGHNA, CDR2 YNFKEQ. This CDR3 contains 16 residues. The CDR3 reads CASSQDAGQGGYGYTF. Here the CDR3 DNA reads TGTGCCAGCAGCCAAGATGCGGGACAGGGGGGCTATGGCTACACCTTC.

The CDR3 coding sequence is TGCGCCAGCAGCCAATTCGGGACAGATAATGAGCAGTTCTTC. Translation: CASSQFGTDNEQFF. This chain joins TRBV4-1 and TRBJ2-1; 7 bases line up with TRBD1. The CDR3 is 14 residues long. CDR1 is MGHRA and CDR2 is YSYEKL in the germline V gene. Unmatched junction bases numbered 5, after V lost 2 bases and J lost 7 bases.

The chain has TRBV5-1 and TRBJ1-1; weak D call: TRBD1 (5 bases). CDR1 and CDR2 from the germline V gene are SGHRS and YFSETQ. Between the trimmed V and J ends, which lost 0 bases and 0 bases, there was a span of 15 bases. The CDR3 runs to 17 residues. The CDR3 spells CASSLVQGIGMNTEAFF. The CDR3 nucleotides are TGCGCCAGCAGCTTGGTTCAGGGTATAGGTATGAACACTGAAGCTTTCTTT.

This clonotype appeared a few times. V gene TRBV7-3 combines with J gene TRBJ2-3, with D possibly being TRBD2 (5 bases). The CDR3 sequence is 17 residues long. Trimming cost V 1 base and J 6 bases, with 20 bases left between them. Per the germline V gene, CDR1 is SGHTA and CDR2 is FQGTGA. CDR3 loop: CASSLNPPTDSSDTQYF. CDR3 in DNA: TGTGCCAGCAGCTTAAACCCGCCTACGGACTCCTCGGATACGCAGTATTTT.

This chain connects TRBV30 to TRBJ2-7, with D maybe TRBD2 (6 bases). The CDR3 is 13 residues long. V lost 1 base and J 2 bases, leaving 9 bases between the germline ends. The germline gives CDR1 GTSNPN, CDR2 SVGIG (reference sequence). This chain's CDR3 is CAWSDGGTYEQYF. CDR3 coding DNA: TGTGCCTGGAGTGATGGCGGGACCTACGAGCAGTACTTC. Together with reference TRBV30 and TRBJ2-7, the CDR3 gives the full variable domain: SQTIHQWPATLVQPVGSPLSLECTVEGTSNPNLYWYRQAAGRGLQLLFYSVGIGQISSEVPQNLSASRPQDRQFILSSKKLLLSDSGFYLCAWSDGGTYEQYFGPGTRLTVT.

The sample holds a few counts of this clonotype. V and J are TRBV9 and TRBJ1-2; 7 bases align to TRBD1. The CDR3 loop spans 14 amino acids. CDR1 is SGDLS and CDR2 is YYNGEE in the germline V gene. Trimming cost V 3 bases and J 8 bases; bases outside gene matches: 10. Here the CDR3 reads CASSADRVTIGYTF. CDR3 coding DNA: TGTGCCAGCAGCGCAGACAGGGTAACTATAGGCTACACCTTC.

The chain has TRBV3-1 and TRBJ2-7; maybe TRBD2 (7 bases). CDR1 is LGHDT, CDR2 YNNKEL, per germline (reference sequence). V was cut by 2 bases and J by 3 bases, with 11 bases left in between. CDR3 length: 14 residues. As DNA, the CDR3 is TGTGCCAGCAGCCAACGGGGGGCGGACTACGAGCAGTACTTC. Encoded protein: CASSQRGADYEQYF.

The chain carries TRBV27 and TRBJ2-3; 11 positions match TRBD2. Losses at the gene ends were 8 bases for V and 2 bases for J; bases not matched to a gene: 12. The CDR3 length is 17 residues. CDR1 and CDR2 from the germline V gene are MNHEY and SMNVEV (reference sequence). For the CDR3, the DNA is TGTGCCAGCTCGGGGCAACTAGCGGGAGTATCCACAGATACGCAGTATTTT. Protein: CASSGQLAGVSTDTQYF.